Sequencing of this T cell receptor beta chain was carried out in a study of CD4 and CD8 cells across lung adenocarcinoma regions. The CDR3 totals 15 residues. Trimming shortened V by 6 bases and J by 7 bases, and 21 bases separated the two germline ends. CDR1 and CDR2 from the germline V gene are MNHNS and SASEGT. TCRdb processed the PCR reads anew with MiXCR; each CDR3 protein has one entry. The sample has some 7,000 distinct CDR3 sequences, around 50% seen once. In its sample, this clonotype is medium-sized. Donors had localized lung adenocarcinoma, a non-small cell lung cancer. The chain uses TRBV6-1 and TRBJ1-2; D is perhaps TRBD1 (5 bases). This receptor was obtained from a male donor with lung adenocarcinoma. The CD4 and CD8 labels of this study may be unreliable. The source material was CD8+ T cells from the center of a lung tumor. The CDR3 loop reads CASRPQGRGVPGYTF. CDR3 coding DNA: TGTGCCAGCAGGCCCCAAGGTCGGGGGGTGCCTGGCTACACCTTC.